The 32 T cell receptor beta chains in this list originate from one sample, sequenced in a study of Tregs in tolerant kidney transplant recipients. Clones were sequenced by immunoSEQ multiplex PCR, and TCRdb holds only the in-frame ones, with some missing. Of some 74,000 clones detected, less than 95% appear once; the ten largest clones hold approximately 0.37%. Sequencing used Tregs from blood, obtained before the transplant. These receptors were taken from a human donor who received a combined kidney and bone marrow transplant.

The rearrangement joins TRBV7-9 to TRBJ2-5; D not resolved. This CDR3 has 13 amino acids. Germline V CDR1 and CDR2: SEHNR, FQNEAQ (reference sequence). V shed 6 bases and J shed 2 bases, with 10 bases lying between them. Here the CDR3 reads CASSSDKQETQYF. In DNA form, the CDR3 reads TGTGCCAGCAGTTCCGACAAACAAGAGACCCAGTACTTC.

The CDR3 region is CASSLVAGLADGEQFF. CDR3 sequence (DNA): TGCGCCAGCAGCTTGGTGGCGGGACTAGCGGATGGGGAGCAGTTCTTC. The gene calls are TRBV5-1 and TRBJ2-1, with 11 positions matching TRBD2. CDR3 length: 16 amino acids. Germline CDR1 SGHRS, CDR2 YFSETQ. Germline trimming cut 0 bases from V and 10 bases from J; bases unmatched to any gene: 9.

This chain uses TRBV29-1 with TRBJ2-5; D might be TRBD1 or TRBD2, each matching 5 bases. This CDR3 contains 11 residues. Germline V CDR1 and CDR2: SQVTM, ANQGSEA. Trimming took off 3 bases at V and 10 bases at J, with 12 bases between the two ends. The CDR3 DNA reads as TGCAGCGTTGATGGGGGAACGATCCAGTACTTC. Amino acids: CSVDGGTIQYF.

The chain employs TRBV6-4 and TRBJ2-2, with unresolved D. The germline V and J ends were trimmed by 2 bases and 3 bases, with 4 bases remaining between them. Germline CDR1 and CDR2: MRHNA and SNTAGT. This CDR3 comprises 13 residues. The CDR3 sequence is CASSDGYTGELFF. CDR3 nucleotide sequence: TGTGCCAGCAGTGACGGATACACCGGGGAGCTGTTTTTT.

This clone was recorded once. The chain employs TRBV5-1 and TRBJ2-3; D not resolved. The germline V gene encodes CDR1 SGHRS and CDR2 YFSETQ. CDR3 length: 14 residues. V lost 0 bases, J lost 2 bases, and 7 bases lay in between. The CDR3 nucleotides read TGCGCCAGCAGCTTGGAGGGCTACACAGATACGCAGTATTTT. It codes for CASSLEGYTDTQYF.

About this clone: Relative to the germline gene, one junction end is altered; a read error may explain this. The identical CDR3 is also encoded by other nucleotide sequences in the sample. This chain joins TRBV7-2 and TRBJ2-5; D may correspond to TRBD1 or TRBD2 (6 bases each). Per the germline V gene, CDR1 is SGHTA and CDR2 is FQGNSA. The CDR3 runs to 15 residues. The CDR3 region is CASSLAAGEVETQYF. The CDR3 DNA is TGTGCCAGCAGTTTAGCGGCAGGGGAGGTAGAGACCCAGTACTTC. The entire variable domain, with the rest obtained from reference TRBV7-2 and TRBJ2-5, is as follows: GAGVSQSPSNKVTEKGKDVELRCDPISGHTALYWYRQSLGQGLEFLIYFQGNSAPDKSGLPSDRFSAERTGGSVSTLTIQRTQQEDSAVYLCASSLAAGEVETQYFGPGTRLLVL.

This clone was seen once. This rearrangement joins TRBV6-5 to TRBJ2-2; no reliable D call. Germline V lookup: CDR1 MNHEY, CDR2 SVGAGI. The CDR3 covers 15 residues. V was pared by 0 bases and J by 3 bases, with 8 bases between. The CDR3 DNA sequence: TGTGCCAGCAGTTACTCGTCTATCTACACCGGGGAGCTGTTTTTT. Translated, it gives CASSYSSIYTGELFF.

CDR3 residues: CASSHRGSKTEQETQYF. CDR3 coding DNA: TGTGCCAGCAGTCATAGAGGGTCGAAGACAGAACAAGAGACCCAGTACTTC. V and J are TRBV27 and TRBJ2-5, with D possibly called TRBD1 or TRBD2 (5 bases each). The germline V gene has CDR1 MNHEY and CDR2 SMNVEV (reference sequence). The CDR3 has 17 amino acids. V lost 5 bases, J lost 2 bases, and 21 bases lay in between.

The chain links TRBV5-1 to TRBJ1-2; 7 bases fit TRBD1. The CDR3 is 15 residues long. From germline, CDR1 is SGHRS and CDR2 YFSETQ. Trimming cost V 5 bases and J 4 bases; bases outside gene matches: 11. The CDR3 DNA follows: TGCGCCAGCAGGCCCGAGACAGGGTTCACCTATGGCTACACCTTC. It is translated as CASRPETGFTYGYTF.

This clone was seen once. CDR3 DNA sequence: TGTGCCAGCAGCTTGGATATTAATACTGAAGCTTTCTTT. The encoded protein is CASSLDINTEAFF. The chain joins TRBV5-4 to TRBJ1-1; D remains ambiguous. From germline, CDR1 is SGHNT and CDR2 YYREEE (reference sequence). Trimming removed 0 bases at V and 5 bases at J, with 8 bases between. CDR3 length equals 13 residues.

CDR3 bases: TGTGCCACGAAAGATACTCAGGGGGCTGTCACTGAAGCTTTCTTT. Its translation: CATKDTQGAVTEAFF. The chain couples TRBV10-3 to TRBJ1-1; 8 bases line up with TRBD1. CDR1 is ENHRY, CDR2 SYGVKD, per germline. The trim removed 10 bases at V and 4 bases at J, leaving 14 bases unmatched. This CDR3 has 15 residues.

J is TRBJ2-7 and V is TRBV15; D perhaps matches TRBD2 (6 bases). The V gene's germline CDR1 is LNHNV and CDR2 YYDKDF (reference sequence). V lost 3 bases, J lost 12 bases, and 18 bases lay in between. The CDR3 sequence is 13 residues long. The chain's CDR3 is CATSRPLSGDLYF. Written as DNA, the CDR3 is TGTGCCACCAGCAGGCCCCTGTCGGGGGATCTGTACTTC.

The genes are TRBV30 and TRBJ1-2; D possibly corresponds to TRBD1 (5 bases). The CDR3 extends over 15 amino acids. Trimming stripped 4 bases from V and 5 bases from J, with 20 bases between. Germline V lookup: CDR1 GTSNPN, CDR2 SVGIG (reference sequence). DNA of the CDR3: TGTGCCTGGATGACCGGACTTTTTAAGGGGTATGGCTACACCTTC. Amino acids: CAWMTGLFKGYGYTF. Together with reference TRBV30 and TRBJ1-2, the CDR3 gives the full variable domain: SQTIHQWPATLVQPVGSPLSLECTVEGTSNPNLYWYRQAAGRGLQLLFYSVGIGQISSEVPQNLSASRPQDRQFILSSKKLLLSDSGFYLCAWMTGLFKGYGYTFGSGTRLTVV.

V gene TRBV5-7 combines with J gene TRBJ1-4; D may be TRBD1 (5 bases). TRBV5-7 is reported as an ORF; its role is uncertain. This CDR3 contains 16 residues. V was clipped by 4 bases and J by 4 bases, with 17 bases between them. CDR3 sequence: CASSTDGLGGNEKLFF. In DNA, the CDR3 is TGTGCCAGCAGCACGGACGGGTTGGGGGGTAATGAAAAACTGTTTTTT.

The CDR3 bases are TGTGCCAGCAGTTACTCCGGCACACGGGAGCAGTTCTTC. Protein product: CASSYSGTREQFF. This chain joins TRBV6-5 and TRBJ2-1; no reliable D call. Trimming took off 0 bases at V and 10 bases at J, with 10 bases between the two ends. CDR1 MNHEY and CDR2 SVGAGI come from the germline V gene. CDR3 length equals 13 residues.

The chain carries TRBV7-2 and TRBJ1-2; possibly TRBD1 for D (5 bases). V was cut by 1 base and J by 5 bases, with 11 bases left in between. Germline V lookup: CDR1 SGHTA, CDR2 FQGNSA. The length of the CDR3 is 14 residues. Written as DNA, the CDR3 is TGTGCCAGCAGCTTAGATGTCAGGGCATATGGCTACACCTTC. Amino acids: CASSLDVRAYGYTF.

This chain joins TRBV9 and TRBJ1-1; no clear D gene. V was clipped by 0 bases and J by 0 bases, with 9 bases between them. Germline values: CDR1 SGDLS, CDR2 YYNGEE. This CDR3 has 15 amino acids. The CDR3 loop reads CASSVAPLLNTEAFF. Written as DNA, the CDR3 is TGTGCCAGCAGCGTAGCGCCGTTATTGAACACTGAAGCTTTCTTT.

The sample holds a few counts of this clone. The DNA of the CDR3 is TGTGCCAGCGTCCCACGATCCACAGATACGCAGTATTTT. It encodes CASVPRSTDTQYF. The chain combines TRBV2 with TRBJ2-3; D unclear. Germline CDR1 reads SNHLY; CDR2 reads FYNNEI. The CDR3 spans 13 residues. The V end was cut by 8 bases, the J end by 2 bases, with 11 bases between.

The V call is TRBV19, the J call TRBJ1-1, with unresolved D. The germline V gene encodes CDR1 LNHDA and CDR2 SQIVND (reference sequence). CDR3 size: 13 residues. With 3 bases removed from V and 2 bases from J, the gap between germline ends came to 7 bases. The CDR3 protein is CASSIRQNTEAFF. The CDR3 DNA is TGTGCCAGTAGTATCCGGCAAAACACTGAAGCTTTCTTT.

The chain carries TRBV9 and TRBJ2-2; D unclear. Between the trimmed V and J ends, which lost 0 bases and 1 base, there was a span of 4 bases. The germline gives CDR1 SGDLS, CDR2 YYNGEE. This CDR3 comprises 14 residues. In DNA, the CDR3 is TGTGCCAGCAGCGTAGCACAGAACACCGGGGAGCTGTTTTTT. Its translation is CASSVAQNTGELFF.

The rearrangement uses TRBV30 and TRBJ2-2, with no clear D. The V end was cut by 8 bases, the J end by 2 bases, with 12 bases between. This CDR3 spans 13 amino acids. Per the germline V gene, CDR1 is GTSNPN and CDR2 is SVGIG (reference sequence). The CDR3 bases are TGTGCCCGAAACACATTAAACACCGGGGAGCTGTTTTTT. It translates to CARNTLNTGELFF.

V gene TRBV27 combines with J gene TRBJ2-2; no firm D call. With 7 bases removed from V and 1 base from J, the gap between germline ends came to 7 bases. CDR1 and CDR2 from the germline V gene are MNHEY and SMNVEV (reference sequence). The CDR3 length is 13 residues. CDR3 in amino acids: CASKAQNTGELFF. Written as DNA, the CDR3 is TGTGCCAGCAAGGCACAGAACACCGGGGAGCTGTTTTTT.

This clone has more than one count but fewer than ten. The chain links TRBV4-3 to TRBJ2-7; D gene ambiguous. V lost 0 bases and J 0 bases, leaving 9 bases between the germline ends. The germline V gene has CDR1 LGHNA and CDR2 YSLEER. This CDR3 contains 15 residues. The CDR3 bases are TGCGCCAGCAGCCAAGATTTGGGCTTCTCCTACGAGCAGTACTTC. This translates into CASSQDLGFSYEQYF.

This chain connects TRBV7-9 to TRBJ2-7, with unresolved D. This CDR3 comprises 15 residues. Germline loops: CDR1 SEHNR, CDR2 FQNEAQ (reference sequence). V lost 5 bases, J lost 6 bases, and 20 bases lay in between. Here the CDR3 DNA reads TGTGCCAGCAGCGCCAGCCCAGGTGCCGTTGTCGAGCAGTACTTC. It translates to CASSASPGAVVEQYF.

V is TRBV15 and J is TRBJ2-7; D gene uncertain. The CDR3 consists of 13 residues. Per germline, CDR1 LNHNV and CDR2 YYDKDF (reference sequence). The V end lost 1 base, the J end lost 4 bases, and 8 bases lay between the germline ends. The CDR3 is CATSRVYAYEQYF. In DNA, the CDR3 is TGTGCCACCAGCAGAGTATATGCGTACGAGCAGTACTTC.

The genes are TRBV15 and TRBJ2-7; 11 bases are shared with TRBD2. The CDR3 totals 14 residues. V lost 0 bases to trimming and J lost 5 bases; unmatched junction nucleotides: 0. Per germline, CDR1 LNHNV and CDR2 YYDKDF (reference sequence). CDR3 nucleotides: TGTGCCACCAGCAGAGAACTAGCGGGAGACGAGCAGTACTTC. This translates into CATSRELAGDEQYF.

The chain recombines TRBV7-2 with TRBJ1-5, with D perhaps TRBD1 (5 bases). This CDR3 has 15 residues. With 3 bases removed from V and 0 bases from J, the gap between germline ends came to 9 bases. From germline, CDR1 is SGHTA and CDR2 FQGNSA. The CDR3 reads CASSFRGNSNQPQHF. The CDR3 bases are TGTGCCAGCAGCTTTAGGGGAAATAGCAATCAGCCCCAGCATTTT.

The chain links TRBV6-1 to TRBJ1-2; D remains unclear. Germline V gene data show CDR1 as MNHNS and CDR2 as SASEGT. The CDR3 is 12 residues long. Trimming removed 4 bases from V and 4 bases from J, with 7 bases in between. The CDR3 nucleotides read TGTGCCAGCAGTGGCACACTCTATGGCTACACCTTC. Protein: CASSGTLYGYTF.

CDR3 DNA: TGCGCCAGCAGCACGACAGGGACTAATGAAAAACTGTTTTTT. Amino acid sequence: CASSTTGTNEKLFF. The rearrangement links TRBV5-1 to TRBJ1-4, with 7 bases identical to TRBD1. Germline V gene data show CDR1 as SGHRS and CDR2 as YFSETQ. The CDR3 runs to 14 residues. After removal of 4 bases from V and 2 bases from J, the junction contained 2 bases not matched to a gene.

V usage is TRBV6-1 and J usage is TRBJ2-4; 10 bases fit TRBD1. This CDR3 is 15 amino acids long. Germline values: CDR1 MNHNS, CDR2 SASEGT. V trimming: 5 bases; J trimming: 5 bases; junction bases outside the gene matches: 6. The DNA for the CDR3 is TGTGCCAGCAGTCCCGGGACAGGGGATGAAAACATTCAGTACTTC. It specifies CASSPGTGDENIQYF.

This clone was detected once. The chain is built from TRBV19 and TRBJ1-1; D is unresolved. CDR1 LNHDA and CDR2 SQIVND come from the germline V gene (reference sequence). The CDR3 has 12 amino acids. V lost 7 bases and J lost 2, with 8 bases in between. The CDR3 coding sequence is TGTGCCAGTACCTACCTCAACACTGAAGCTTTCTTT. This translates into CASTYLNTEAFF.

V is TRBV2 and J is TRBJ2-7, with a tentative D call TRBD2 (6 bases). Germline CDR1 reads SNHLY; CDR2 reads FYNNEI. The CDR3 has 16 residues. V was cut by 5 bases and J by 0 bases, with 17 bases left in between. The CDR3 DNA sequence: TGTGCCAGCAGTCCACACCCTCTAGCGACCTCCTACGAGCAGTACTTC. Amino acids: CASSPHPLATSYEQYF. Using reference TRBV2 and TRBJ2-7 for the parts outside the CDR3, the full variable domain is EPEVTQTPSHQVTQMGQEVILRCVPISNHLYFYWYRQILGQKVEFLVSFYNNEISEKSEIFDDQFSVERPDGSNFTLKIRSTKLEDSAMYFCASSPHPLATSYEQYFGPGTRLTVT.